This record concerns one TCR beta chain sequence. Its antigen is as yet unknown. The data stem from a study of radiotherapy plus CTLA-4 blockade in lung cancer. Study in general: Disease control was achieved by less than 40% of patients, and objective responses by about 19%.

The CDR3 runs 11 residues. Germline V lookup: CDR1 DFQATT, CDR2 SNEGSKA (reference sequence). Trimming stripped 6 bases from V and 8 bases from J, with 13 bases between. Clones were sequenced by immunoSEQ multiplex PCR, and TCRdb holds only the in-frame ones, with some missing. Of about 95,000 clones listed, roughly 80% were seen once; the top ten hold 0.65% to 1%. Study conclusions and caveats: Per reports, early blood T cell clone dynamics, plus interferon-beta, forecast response most strongly.

This clonotype was sampled from a human donor with non-small cell lung cancer who had stable disease on radiotherapy plus ipilimumab. This chain connects TRBV20-1 to TRBJ1-2, with D possibly being TRBD1 (5 bases). Sample: peripheral blood, taken from a patient treated with radiotherapy plus ipilimumab. The CDR3 DNA follows: TGCAGTGCAGCAGATGGGGGGGGCTACACCTTC. Amino acid sequence: CSAADGGGYTF.